The source of this T cell receptor (beta chain) is a study of T cells in localized non-small cell lung cancer. Findings of the study overall: Because only a single region of the tumor was sequenced, heterogeneity remains possible. Highest T cell clonality was seen in uninvolved adjacent lung, surpassing that measured in tumor. Adjacent lung exhibited a median of approximately 50 among the 100 most abundant tumor clones.

Lacking atypia, the adjacent lung had been sampled at least 2 cm away from the tumor margin. As concerns this clone: Antigen: not known.

Data came from immunoSEQ multiplex PCR; TCRdb stores just in-frame clones and leaves some out. Altogether around 1,200 clones are present, approximately 20% being singletons, with the ten largest covering 15% to 20%. Germline CDR1 reads KGHSH; CDR2 reads LQKENI. V was trimmed by 5 bases and J by 4 bases, leaving 12 bases between them. CDR3 length equals 14 residues. This clonotype originated in a female donor over 55 with stage I squamous cell lung carcinoma. The sequenced sample was normal lung tissue next to the tumor, obtained before any cancer treatment. This chain connects TRBV18 to TRBJ1-3; D may be TRBD1 (5 bases). The DNA of the CDR3 is TGTGCCAGCTCATCGACAGCGGCGGGAAACACCATATATTTT. Its protein product is CASSSTAAGNTIYF. Full variable domain (rest looked up from reference TRBV18 and TRBJ1-3): NAGVMQNPRHLVRRRGQEARLRCSPMKGHSHVYWYRQLPEEGLKFMVYLQKENIIDESGMPKERFSAEFPKEGPSILRIQQVVRGDSAAYFCASSSTAAGNTIYFGEGSWLTVV.